The following is a TCR beta chain sequence with its context. Looked up from germline, CDR1 is MDHEN and CDR2 is SYDVKM. The V gene lost 7 bases and the J gene lost 0 bases, with 15 bases spanning the gap. This CDR3 has 16 amino acids. These data are taken from a study of cytomegalovirus exposure and HLA in healthy donors. Donors had nominal health at sampling but likely had unrecorded immune exposures. PCR amplification relied on 60 Vbeta primers (plus 13 Jbeta primers). Sequencing used immunoSEQ multiplex PCR; TCRdb keeps in-frame clones, though not all of them. The sample shows about 180,000 clones, over 70% of them seen only once.

The source of this sequence is a woman aged 25-40 years in good health and CMV-seronegative. The chain links TRBV28 to TRBJ1-4, with a possible D match to TRBD1 (6 bases). Material: PBMCs. The CDR3 DNA reads as TGTGCCAGCACCCCGGACAGTTCAACAACTAATGAAAAACTGTTTTTT. The encoded protein is CASTPDSSTTNEKLFF.